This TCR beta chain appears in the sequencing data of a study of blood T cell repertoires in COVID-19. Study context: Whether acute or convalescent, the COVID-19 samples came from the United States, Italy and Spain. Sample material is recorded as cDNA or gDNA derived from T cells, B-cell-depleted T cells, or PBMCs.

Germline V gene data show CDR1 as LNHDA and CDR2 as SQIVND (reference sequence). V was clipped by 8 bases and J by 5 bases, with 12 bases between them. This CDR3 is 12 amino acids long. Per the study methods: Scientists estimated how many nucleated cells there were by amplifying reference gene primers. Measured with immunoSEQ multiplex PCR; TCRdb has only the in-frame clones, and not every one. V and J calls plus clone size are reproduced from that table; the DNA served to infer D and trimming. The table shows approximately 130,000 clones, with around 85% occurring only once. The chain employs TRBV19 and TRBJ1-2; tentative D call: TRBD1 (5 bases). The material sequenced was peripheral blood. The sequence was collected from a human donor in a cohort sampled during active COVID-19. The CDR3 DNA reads TGTGCCAGTGGGGTAGGGGTGTATGGCTACACCTTC. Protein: CASGVGVYGYTF. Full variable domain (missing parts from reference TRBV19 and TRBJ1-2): DGGITQSPKYLFRKEGQNVTLSCEQNLNHDAMYWYRQDPGQGLRLIYYSQIVNDFQKGDIAEGYSVSREKKESFPLTVTSAQKNPTAFYLCASGVGVYGYTFGSGTRLTVV.